Below are 7 T cell receptor beta chains sequenced from a single sample in a study of CD8 T cells in Susac syndrome. With random hexamers, about 0.5 to 1 ug RNA was reverse transcribed. One entry per CDR3 protein, called by TCRdb with MiXCR from the immunoSEQ multiplex PCR reads. This table has approximately 150,000 distinct CDR3 sequences, 94% appearing once. What was sequenced was CD4+ T cells from PBMCs. Receptor source: a human donor in good health.

This sequence joins TRBV3-1 and TRBJ2-1; D is undetermined. There are 12 residues in the CDR3. CDR1 is LGHDT, CDR2 YNNKEL, per germline (reference sequence). V was clipped by 0 bases and J by 10 bases, with 7 bases between them. CDR3 DNA sequence: TGTGCCAGCAGCCAAGATAACCGCGAGCAGTTCTTC. Translated: CASSQDNREQFF.

The chain links TRBV5-1 to TRBJ2-7; TRBD2 matches at 13 bases. The CDR3 totals 16 residues. V was pared by 0 bases and J by 2 bases, with 2 bases of the junction left unmatched. The germline V gene encodes CDR1 SGHRS and CDR2 YFSETQ. DNA for the CDR3: TGCGCCAGCAGCTTGGATGGGACTAGCGGGACCTACGAGCAGTACTTC. This encodes CASSLDGTSGTYEQYF.

This clonotype was counted only a few times. This chain links TRBV2 with TRBJ1-1; tentatively, D is TRBD1 (6 bases). CDR1 and CDR2 from the germline V gene are SNHLY and FYNNEI. The V end lost 4 bases, the J end lost 3 bases, and 9 bases lay between the germline ends. CDR3 length: 13 amino acids. CDR3 amino acids: CASSARGDTEAFF. CDR3 nucleotides: TGTGCCAGCAGTGCCAGGGGAGACACTGAAGCTTTCTTT.

The V call is TRBV12-3 or TRBV12-4, the J call TRBJ1-2; D is undetermined. Trimming removed 1 base from V and 0 bases from J, with 6 bases in between. The CDR3 is 14 residues long. DNA for the CDR3: TGTGCCAGCAGTTTAGGGGGAGCTAACTATGGCTACACCTTC. This encodes CASSLGGANYGYTF.

The CDR3 reads CASSQGSAFNSYNEQFF. CDR3 nucleotide sequence: TGTGCCAGCAGCCAAGGGTCAGCGTTTAACTCCTACAATGAGCAGTTCTTC. V gene TRBV3-1 combines with J gene TRBJ2-1; unclear D gene. The CDR3 sequence is 17 residues long. The germline V gene encodes CDR1 LGHDT and CDR2 YNNKEL (reference sequence). The ends were cut back, 1 base at V and 0 bases at J, with 13 bases in the middle.

The chain carries TRBV2 and TRBJ1-2; 8 positions agree with TRBD1. The CDR3 consists of 14 residues. The trim removed 9 bases at V and 4 bases at J, leaving 10 bases unmatched. The germline CDR1 and CDR2 sequences are SNHLY and FYNNEI. CDR3 DNA: TGTGCCAGTGACCCTGGGACAGGAACCTATGGCTACACCTTC. Its protein is CASDPGTGTYGYTF.

This clonotype has only one observation. This sequence joins TRBV15 and TRBJ2-1; D is undetermined. This CDR3 spans 13 amino acids. Trimming stripped 1 base from V and 7 bases from J, with 8 bases between. Germline V CDR1 and CDR2: LNHNV, YYDKDF (reference sequence). The CDR3 nucleotides read TGTGCCACCAGCAGAGTAGGTCTGAATGAGCAGTTCTTC. Translating it yields CATSRVGLNEQFF.